This T cell receptor (beta chain) was documented in a study of shared clonotypes between healthy human individuals. Study summary: CD4 naive and CD4 memory each took three plates per donor, while CD8 naive took two and CD8 memory one.

This clone was seen a single time. V was trimmed by 5 bases and J by 9 bases, leaving 14 bases between them. The CDR3 is made up of 12 amino acids. Germline lookup yields CDR1 WSHSY and CDR2 SAAADI. The data were produced by immunoSEQ multiplex PCR, yet TCRdb's version contains in-frame clones alone and is incomplete. The repertoire has 2 million to 2.5 million clones, approximately 94% of them found once; the top ten carry about 0.13%. The sequenced sample was naive CD4+ T cells sorted from blood. Subset defined: CD45RA+ positively selected. The sequence was obtained from a man between 18 and 35 years old in good health. The chain joins TRBV10-2 to TRBJ2-7, with a tentative D call TRBD1 (6 bases). CDR3 coding DNA: TGCGCCAGCAGTTTGGACAGCCTTATGCAGTACTTC. Amino acids: CASSLDSLMQYF.